Shown below are 7 T cell receptor beta chains from a single sample sequenced in a study of beta chain features in type 1 diabetes. The whole isolated RNA underwent reverse transcription, so sequencing captured expressed TCRB transcripts. Clones were read by immunoSEQ multiplex PCR, and TCRdb kept only the in-frame ones, dropping some. Found here are about 290,000 clones, roughly 8% of them singletons; the top ten hold more than 0.8%. The source material was central memory CD4+ T cells from blood. The receptors were gathered from a woman between 18 and 30 years old in good health.

This chain links TRBV7-9 with TRBJ2-7; a weak D match, TRBD1 (6 bases). CDR3 length: 14 residues. Germline CDR1 and CDR2: SEHNR and FQNEAQ (reference sequence). V was cut by 5 bases and J by 4 bases, with 15 bases left in between. CDR3 DNA sequence: TGTGCCAGCAGCCCGTACCACAGGGTATACGAGCAGTACGTC. Its translation: CASSPYHRVYEQYV.

This clone came up many times. The chain joins TRBV18 to TRBJ1-1; D gene uncertain. V dropped 6 bases and J dropped 4 bases, with 12 bases sitting between them. Germline V CDR1 and CDR2: KGHSH, LQKENI. The CDR3 consists of 13 residues. The CDR3 is CASSPSSSTEAFF. DNA of the CDR3: TGTGCCAGCTCCCCTAGTAGTAGCACTGAAGCTTTCTTT. Using reference TRBV18 and TRBJ1-1 for the parts outside the CDR3, the full variable domain is NAGVMQNPRHLVRRRGQEARLRCSPMKGHSHVYWYRQLPEEGLKFMVYLQKENIIDESGMPKERFSAEFPKEGPSILRIQQVVRGDSAAYFCASSPSSSTEAFFGQGTRLTVV.

J is TRBJ2-3 and V is TRBV27; no clear D gene. Germline values: CDR1 MNHEY, CDR2 SMNVEV (reference sequence). Trimming cost V 2 bases and J 0 bases, with 6 bases left between them. The CDR3 extends over 14 amino acids. CDR3 protein: CASSLMLSTDTQYF. The CDR3 bases are TGTGCCAGCAGTTTAATGTTGAGCACAGATACGCAGTATTTT.

V usage is TRBV4-3 and J usage is TRBJ2-5; either TRBD1 or TRBD2 may fit D (5 bases each). This CDR3 contains 17 residues. V dropped 0 bases and J dropped 5 bases, with 19 bases sitting between them. Germline lookup yields CDR1 LGHNA and CDR2 YSLEER. The CDR3 sequence is CASSQDGFSMGEETQYF. The CDR3 DNA reads TGCGCCAGCAGCCAAGACGGATTTTCCATGGGGGAGGAGACCCAGTACTTC.

A few counts support this clone. The chain couples TRBV7-3 to TRBJ2-1, with 10 bases fitting TRBD2. The CDR3 loop spans 15 amino acids. Germline V gives CDR1 SGHTA, CDR2 FQGTGA. V trimming: 5 bases; J trimming: 6 bases; junction bases outside the gene matches: 7. The CDR3 is CASSSGRADSNEQFF. The CDR3 DNA is TGTGCCAGCAGCAGCGGGAGGGCCGACTCCAATGAGCAGTTCTTC. The full variable domain, rest sourced from reference TRBV7-3 and TRBJ2-1, is GAGVSQTPSNKVTEKGKYVELRCDPISGHTALYWYRQSLGQGPEFLIYFQGTGAADDSGLPNDRFFAVRPEGSVSTLKIQRTERGDSAVYLCASSSGRADSNEQFFGPGTRLTVL.

V is TRBV4-2 and J is TRBJ2-5; D gene uncertain. Germline CDR1 is LGHNA and CDR2 is YNFKEQ. There are 14 residues in the CDR3. The ends were cut back, 4 bases at V and 1 base at J, with 10 bases in the middle. The CDR3 DNA sequence: TGTGCCAGCAGCCGTCAATCCGTCCAAGAGACCCAGTACTTC. This sequence encodes CASSRQSVQETQYF.

In DNA, the CDR3 is TGTGCCAGCAGTTTATTCCCGTTCACCCATTCCTACAATGAGCAGTTCTTC. Encoded protein: CASSLFPFTHSYNEQFF. J is TRBJ2-1 and V is TRBV28; the D is unclear. The CDR3 consists of 17 residues. V was cut by 1 base and J by 1 base, with 14 bases left in between. CDR1 is MDHEN and CDR2 is SYDVKM in the germline V gene.